This T cell receptor (beta chain) was documented in a study of Ad26.COV2.S vaccination and SARS-CoV-2 variants. Trimming took 2 bases from V and 7 from J; bases not matched to a gene: 3. The CDR3 has 14 amino acids. CDR1 ENHRY and CDR2 SYGVKD come from the germline V gene. The method was immunoSEQ multiplex PCR; TCRdb's version includes in-frame clones alone and lacks a portion of them. The sample contains a few hundred thousand clones, around 86% of which appear only once. The treatment: around 19 received Ad26.COV2.S at low or high dose, single or two shots; roughly five received placebo; per-sample allocation not given. Repertoires come from day 63 after the first vaccine or placebo injection.

This receptor was obtained from a person between 18 and 65 years old who received the Ad26.COV2.S COVID-19 vaccine or a placebo. The source was peripheral blood, collected in a trial of Ad26.COV2.S vaccine versus placebo. The gene calls are TRBV10-3 and TRBJ1-2; TRBD1 matches 11 bases. CDR3 residues: CAISEGQGAFGYTF. In DNA, the CDR3 is TGTGCCATCAGTGAGGGACAGGGGGCTTTTGGCTACACCTTC.